This TCR beta chain was sequenced for a study of technical replicates of blood from a few donors listed by TCRdb under 2017. To prepare the library, the immunoSEQ multiplex PCR assay was applied. Here the immuneACCESS table is served through TCRdb, limited to in-frame sequences with V and J called. Missing clones are a known gap in these copies; in checked studies unresolved V genes cover under half, and the rest lacks a known reason. The sample records about 88,000 clones, about 93% of which are singletons. The ten largest clones represent about 0.23% of the sample. This clone appeared a single time. The clone's antigen remains unknown. The sample holds no much larger clone one base away, and base qualities are not on file. The source is a human donor in good health. Material for sequencing was T cells isolated from PBMCs.

The base sequence is TGTGCCAGCAGGACGACTTTCCACTACGAGCAGTACTTC. Protein translation: CASRTTFHYEQYF. This receptor chain uses TRBV2 and TRBJ2-7; the D gene is unclear. Looking up the germline V gene yields CDR1 SNHLY and CDR2 FYNNEI. The CDR3, cysteine through phenylalanine, is 13 amino acids long. Only CDR3 DNA remains: 39 bases, in frame from the first base. V loses 6 bases, J loses 3 bases, and the germline ends lie 12 bases apart.